The 24 T cell receptor beta chains given below trace back to one sample, sequenced in a study of blood T cell repertoires in COVID-19. Libraries were prepared by immunoSEQ multiplex PCR; TCRdb keeps only in-frame clonotypes and omits some of them. The data hold tens of thousands of clones, with about 91% observed a single time. Material: peripheral blood. Source of these receptors: a woman in her sixties or seventies with acute or convalescent COVID-19.

The gene calls are TRBV9 and TRBJ2-5; a possible D gene is TRBD1 (5 bases). Germline CDR1 reads SGDLS; CDR2 reads YYNGEE. This CDR3 spans 17 amino acids. Trimming left V 0 bases short and J 2 bases short, with 17 bases between. The CDR3 sequence is CASSVGGNWGPQETQYF. The CDR3 DNA is TGTGCCAGCAGCGTAGGCGGCAATTGGGGCCCGCAAGAGACCCAGTACTTC.

The chain couples TRBV6-5 to TRBJ1-3, with a possible D match to TRBD1 (5 bases). The CDR3 is 11 residues long. Between the trimmed V and J ends, which lost 6 bases and 7 bases, there was a span of 7 bases. Germline CDR1 and CDR2: MNHEY and SVGAGI. CDR3 bases: TGTGCCAGCAGGGGGGGGAACACCATATATTTT. Its protein product is CASRGGNTIYF.

CDR3 in DNA: TGCGCCAGCAGCAAAGTGGACAGGGGAAATTCACCCCTCCACTTT. This gives the protein CASSKVDRGNSPLHF. The rearrangement links TRBV5-1 to TRBJ1-6; 9 nucleotides align to TRBD1. The CDR3 is 15 amino acids. Germline-derived CDR1 and CDR2 are SGHRS and YFSETQ. The trim removed 4 bases at V and 7 bases at J, leaving 6 bases unmatched.

This clone was counted a single time. This sample includes further DNA sequences coding for the same CDR3. The chain's CDR3 is CSVVRVPEAFF. CDR3 nucleotide sequence: TGCAGCGTCGTGCGGGTCCCTGAAGCTTTCTTT. The chain is built from TRBV29-1 and TRBJ1-1; no definite D call. V was clipped by 6 bases and J by 6 bases, with 11 bases between them. The CDR3 spans 11 residues. Per germline, CDR1 SQVTM and CDR2 ANQGSEA. Combining the CDR3 with reference TRBV29-1 and TRBJ1-1 gives the whole variable domain SAVISQKPSRDICQRGTSLTIQCQVDSQVTMMFWYRQQPGQSLTLIATANQGSEATYESGFVIDKFPISRPNLTFSTLTVSNMSPEDSSIYLCSVVRVPEAFFGQGTRLTVV.

The chain employs TRBV18 and TRBJ1-3; 7 bases are shared with TRBD1. Looked up from germline, CDR1 is KGHSH and CDR2 is LQKENI. The length of the CDR3 is 18 residues. Unmatched junction bases numbered 13, after V lost 3 bases and J lost 2 bases. This chain's CDR3 is CASSPPSVTGAAGNTIYF. The CDR3 nucleotides read TGTGCCAGCTCACCGCCTTCCGTCACAGGGGCAGCTGGAAACACCATATATTTT.

The V gene is TRBV19, the J gene TRBJ1-6; unclear D gene. V was shortened by 3 bases and J by 12 bases, with 15 bases between the two germline ends. Germline assignment: CDR1 LNHDA and CDR2 SQIVND (reference sequence). The CDR3 is made up of 14 amino acids. CDR3: CASSILVAGGPLHF. The CDR3 DNA reads as TGTGCCAGTAGTATCCTCGTTGCGGGCGGACCCCTCCACTTT.

The chain is built from TRBV3-1 (or the pseudogene TRBV3-2) and TRBJ2-2; D may be TRBD2 (7 bases). V was shortened by 4 bases and J by 6 bases, with 15 bases between the two germline ends. The CDR3 extends over 15 amino acids. Per the germline V gene, CDR1 is LGHDT and CDR2 is YNNKEL (reference sequence). The CDR3 is CASSPGGGDPGELFF. Written as DNA, the CDR3 is TGTGCCAGCAGCCCGGGGGGCGGGGACCCCGGGGAGCTGTTTTTT.

This rearrangement joins TRBV2 to TRBJ2-3; no reliable D call. The V end was cut by 0 bases, the J end by 3 bases, with 4 bases between. Per germline, CDR1 SNHLY and CDR2 FYNNEI. CDR3 size: 13 residues. CDR3 nucleotide sequence: TGTGCCAGCAGTGAAGCCGGGACAGATACGCAGTATTTT. This sequence encodes CASSEAGTDTQYF.

V and J are TRBV10-2 and TRBJ1-4; 8 bases agree with TRBD1. This CDR3 has 13 residues. J was trimmed by 7 bases and V by 3 bases; bases with no gene match: 1. CDR1 is WSHSY and CDR2 is SAAADI in the germline V gene. For the CDR3, the DNA is TGCGCCAGCAGTGACAGGGGGCGTGAAAAACTGTTTTTT. It translates to CASSDRGREKLFF.

The J gene is TRBJ1-2, the V gene TRBV7-9; tentatively, D is TRBD1 (6 bases). Per the germline V gene, CDR1 is SEHNR and CDR2 is FQNEAQ (reference sequence). V was clipped by 5 bases and J by 6 bases, with 13 bases between them. This CDR3 spans 13 amino acids. In DNA form, the CDR3 reads TGTGCCAGCAGCGAACAGGGAAGTGATGGCTACACCTTC. Protein sequence: CASSEQGSDGYTF.

The genes are TRBV2 and TRBJ2-6; 8 bases match TRBD2. Germline CDR1 and CDR2: SNHLY and FYNNEI. The ends lost 3 bases at V and 0 bases at J; junction bases unmatched: 4. The CDR3 is made up of 17 amino acids. The CDR3 DNA reads TGTGCCAGCAGTGAGCGGGGGGTCAGCTCTGGGGCCAACGTCCTGACTTTC. This encodes CASSERGVSSGANVLTF. The whole variable domain, remainder taken from reference TRBV2 and TRBJ2-6, is EPEVTQTPSHQVTQMGQEVILRCVPISNHLYFYWYRQILGQKVEFLVSFYNNEISEKSEIFDDQFSVERPDGSNFTLKIRSTKLEDSAMYFCASSERGVSSGANVLTFGAGSRLTVL.

This rearrangement joins TRBV6-5 to TRBJ2-1; weak D call: TRBD2 (5 bases). Trimming took 5 bases from V and 8 from J, leaving 19 bases between them. Germline CDR1 MNHEY, CDR2 SVGAGI. The CDR3 covers 15 residues. The CDR3 coding sequence is TGTGCCAGCAGTAAATTAGCGTCGGGTCAAGATGAGCAGTTCTTC. Amino acid sequence: CASSKLASGQDEQFF.

The chain is built from TRBV6-2 or TRBV6-3 and TRBJ1-1; 7 nucleotides match TRBD1. In germline, CDR1 is MNHEY, CDR2 SVGEGT. The V segment lost 2 bases and the J segment 1 base; nucleotides outside the gene matches: 7. This CDR3 contains 16 residues. CDR3 DNA: TGTGCCAGCAGTTACCCCGCACAGGGGAGGAACACTGAAGCTTTCTTT. This encodes CASSYPAQGRNTEAFF.

The J gene is TRBJ2-7, the V gene TRBV13; 7 nucleotides align to TRBD1. The CDR3 runs 14 residues. Germline V gene data show CDR1 as PRHDT and CDR2 as FYEKMQ (reference sequence). The J segment lost 2 bases and the V segment lost 5 bases, leaving 6 bases of the junction unmatched. The CDR3 DNA follows: TGTGCCAGCAGCCCTGACAGGGCGACCTACGAGCAGTACTTC. It translates to CASSPDRATYEQYF. Supplemented by reference TRBV13 and TRBJ2-7, the full variable domain reads AAGVIQSPRHLIKEKRETATLKCYPIPRHDTVYWYQQGPGQDPQFLISFYEKMQSDKGSIPDRFSAQQFSDYHSELNMSSLELGDSALYFCASSPDRATYEQYFGPGTRLTVT.

The CDR3 DNA follows: TGCAGTGCTTCGCGACAGGGAGAAGCTTTCTTT. It specifies CSASRQGEAFF. The J gene is TRBJ1-1, the V gene TRBV20-1, with 7 bases aligning to TRBD1. Germline-derived CDR1 and CDR2 are DFQATT and SNEGSKA (reference sequence). The J segment lost 8 bases and the V segment lost 5 bases, leaving 5 bases of the junction unmatched. This CDR3 has 11 residues.

Here the CDR3 reads CASSSAPYYQPQHF. The CDR3 coding sequence is TGTGCCAGCAGTTCCGCACCCTACTATCAGCCCCAGCATTTT. This chain uses TRBV27 with TRBJ1-5; D unclear. The CDR3 covers 14 residues. Trimming left V 4 bases short and J 5 bases short, with 12 bases between. Germline V CDR1 and CDR2: MNHEY, SMNVEV (reference sequence).

This chain connects TRBV28 to TRBJ2-2, with D possibly TRBD2 on 6 matching bases. V was shortened by 3 bases and J by 0 bases, with 17 bases between the two germline ends. The CDR3 has 18 residues. The germline V gene encodes CDR1 MDHEN and CDR2 SYDVKM. The CDR3 is CASSLAREDSANTGELFF. CDR3 in DNA: TGTGCCAGCAGTTTGGCTAGGGAGGATAGCGCGAACACCGGGGAGCTGTTTTTT.

The V gene is TRBV5-6, the J gene TRBJ2-7, with TRBD1 matching over 10 bases. The germline V gene encodes CDR1 SGHDT and CDR2 YYEEEE. Trimming removed 0 bases from V and 5 bases from J; junction bases left unmatched: 2. The CDR3 totals 14 residues. DNA for the CDR3: TGTGCCAGCAGCTTGGTGGGGACAGGGGACGAGCAGTACTTC. Protein: CASSLVGTGDEQYF.

The chain couples TRBV7-2 to TRBJ1-2; 8 bases fit TRBD1. Germline values: CDR1 SGHTA, CDR2 FQGNSA. V lost 5 bases and J lost 4; bases outside the gene matches: 9. This CDR3 has 15 residues. The CDR3 region has the DNA TGTGCCAGCAGCATGGACAGGGCGTCGGGCTATGGCTACACCTTC. This codes for CASSMDRASGYGYTF.

The chain combines TRBV7-2 with TRBJ1-5, with a possible D match to TRBD1 (5 bases). Germline values: CDR1 SGHTA, CDR2 FQGNSA. The CDR3 is 12 amino acids. V lost 2 bases and J 6 bases, leaving 5 bases between the germline ends. CDR3 protein: CASSLQGQPQHF. For the CDR3, the DNA is TGTGCCAGCAGCTTACAGGGTCAGCCCCAGCATTTT.

The rearrangement links TRBV5-1 to TRBJ2-7, with D perhaps matching TRBD1 (8 bases). The CDR3 has 12 amino acids. Germline V gene data show CDR1 as SGHRS and CDR2 as YFSETQ. Trimming removed 4 bases at V and 7 bases at J, with 12 bases between. This chain's CDR3 is CASSSGTGEQYF. CDR3 sequence (DNA): TGCGCCAGCAGCAGCGGGACAGGAGAGCAGTACTTC. The variable domain in full, with the rest retrieved from reference TRBV5-1 and TRBJ2-7, is KAGVTQTPRYLIKTRGQQVTLSCSPISGHRSVSWYQQTPGQGLQFLFEYFSETQRNKGNFPGRFSGRQFSNSRSEMNVSTLELGDSALYLCASSSGTGEQYFGPGTRLTVT.

The chain couples TRBV7-2 to TRBJ2-3, with 8 bases identical to TRBD2. J lost 5 bases, V lost 5 bases, and 6 bases had no gene match. Germline V lookup: CDR1 SGHTA, CDR2 FQGNSA. The CDR3 length is 14 residues. Written as DNA, the CDR3 is TGTGCCAGCAGCCCGGGGGGGCAAGGAGATACGCAGTATTTT. It specifies CASSPGGQGDTQYF.

This clone has only a few counts. J is TRBJ1-6 and V is TRBV5-4, with 9 positions matching TRBD1. The CDR3 extends over 15 amino acids. Germline CDR1 SGHNT, CDR2 YYREEE (reference sequence). Trimming cost V 4 bases and J 9 bases; bases outside gene matches: 8. The CDR3 loop is CASSVEQGAASPLHF. CDR3 sequence (DNA): TGTGCCAGCAGCGTGGAACAGGGGGCAGCTTCACCCCTCCACTTT.

J is TRBJ1-1 and V is TRBV24-1; 7 bases fit TRBD1. Germline CDR1 is KGHDR and CDR2 is SFDVKD. V dropped 2 bases and J dropped 6; count of bases not matched to a gene: 8. The CDR3 has 15 residues. The CDR3 spells CATSDSRQGSSEAFF. The CDR3 DNA follows: TGTGCCACCAGTGATTCACGACAGGGTAGCTCTGAAGCTTTCTTT.